This T cell receptor beta chain was retrieved from a study of CD8+CD57+ T cells in acquired aplastic anemia. Overall study: Where healthy donors were concerned, CD4+ cells averaged about 11 million reads. Study-wide results and caveats: It was found that twenty-nine CD8+ CDR3 sequences were shared between patients and controls.

Profiles of TCR beta VDJ and CDR3 were generated from a genomic DNA template. TCRdb redid the calling of the reads with MiXCR, one entry per CDR3 protein. Of 68,000 or so distinct CDR3 sequences in the sample, approximately 54% are singletons; the top ten hold around 8%. The CDR3 sequence is 13 residues long. V was clipped by 0 bases and J by 6 bases, with 8 bases between them. Germline lookup yields CDR1 SEHNR and CDR2 FQNEAQ (reference sequence). This clonotype showed up many times. Its antigen remains unidentified. Sample: sorted CD4+, CD8+, or CD8+CD57+ T cells (not recorded which) from PBMCs. The source is a human donor in good health, serving as a control. The chain has TRBV7-9 and TRBJ1-1, with a weak D call TRBD1 (5 bases). CDR3 residues: CASSLAPGSEAFF. The CDR3 nucleotides are TGTGCCAGCAGCTTAGCCCCAGGGTCTGAAGCTTTCTTT.